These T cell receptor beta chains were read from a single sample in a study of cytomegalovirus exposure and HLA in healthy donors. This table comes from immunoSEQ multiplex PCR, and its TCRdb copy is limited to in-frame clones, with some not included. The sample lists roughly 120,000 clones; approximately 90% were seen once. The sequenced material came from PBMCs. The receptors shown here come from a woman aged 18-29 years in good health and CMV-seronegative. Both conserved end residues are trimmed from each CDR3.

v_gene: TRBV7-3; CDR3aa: ASSLTPLSGRINEQF
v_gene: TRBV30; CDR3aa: AWKWRGGEAF
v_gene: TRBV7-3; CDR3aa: ASSLRRGANTGELF
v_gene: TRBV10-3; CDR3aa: AIGGTSGGDTDTQY
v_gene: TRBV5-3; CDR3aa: ARSCRPPYEQY
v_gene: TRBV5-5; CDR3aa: ASSLNAGFTDTQY
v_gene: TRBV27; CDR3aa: ASSHTDSALVEQF
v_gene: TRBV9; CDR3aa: ASSPGTSGDYNEQF
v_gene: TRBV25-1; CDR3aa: ASSPRGATYNEQF
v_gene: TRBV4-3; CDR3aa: ASSQERGGQETQY
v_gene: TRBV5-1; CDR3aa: ASSLLAGGLDTQY
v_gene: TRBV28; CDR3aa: ASSLHRGDTQY
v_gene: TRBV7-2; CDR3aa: ASSLSSSTGELF
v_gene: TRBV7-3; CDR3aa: ASSLTTASYEQY
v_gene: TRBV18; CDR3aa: ASSPTAGSNFMNTEAF
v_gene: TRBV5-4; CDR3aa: ASSLSDAYEQY
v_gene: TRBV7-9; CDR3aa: AGGTTLEQY
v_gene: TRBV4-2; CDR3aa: ASSQEGTGMNTEAF
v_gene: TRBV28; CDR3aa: ASSVLPGQAGLNEQF
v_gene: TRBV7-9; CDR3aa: ASSLAGSTGYT
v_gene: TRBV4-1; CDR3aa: ASSQRGTGGRQPQH
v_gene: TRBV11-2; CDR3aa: ASSWPVGGQNTGELF
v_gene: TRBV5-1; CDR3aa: ASSLESAGSPLH
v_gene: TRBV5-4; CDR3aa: ASSLPGSGNTIY
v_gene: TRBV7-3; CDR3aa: ASSLSGGPDTQY
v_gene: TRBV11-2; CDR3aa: ASSHGTGDSNQPQH
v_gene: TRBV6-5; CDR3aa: ASRGQFNQPQH
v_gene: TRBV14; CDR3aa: ASSQDGQDGEKLF